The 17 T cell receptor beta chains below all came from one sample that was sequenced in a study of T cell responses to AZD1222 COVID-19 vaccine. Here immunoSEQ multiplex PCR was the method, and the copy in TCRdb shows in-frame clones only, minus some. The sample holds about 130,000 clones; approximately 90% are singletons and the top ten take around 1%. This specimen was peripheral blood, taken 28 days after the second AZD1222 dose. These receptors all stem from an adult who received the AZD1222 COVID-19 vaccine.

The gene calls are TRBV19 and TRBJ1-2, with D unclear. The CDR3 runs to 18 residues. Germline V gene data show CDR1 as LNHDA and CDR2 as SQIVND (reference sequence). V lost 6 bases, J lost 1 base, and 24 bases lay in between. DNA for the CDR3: TGTGCCAGTAGGGCAGCGGACGGATTAGATTACCTTAACTATGGCTACACCTTC. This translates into CASRAADGLDYLNYGYTF.

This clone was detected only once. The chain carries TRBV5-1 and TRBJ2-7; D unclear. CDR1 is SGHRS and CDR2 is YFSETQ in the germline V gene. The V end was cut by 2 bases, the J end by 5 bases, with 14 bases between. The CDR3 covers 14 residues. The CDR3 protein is CASSLGGRIDEQYF. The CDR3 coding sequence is TGCGCCAGCAGCTTAGGCGGCAGGATAGACGAGCAGTACTTC.

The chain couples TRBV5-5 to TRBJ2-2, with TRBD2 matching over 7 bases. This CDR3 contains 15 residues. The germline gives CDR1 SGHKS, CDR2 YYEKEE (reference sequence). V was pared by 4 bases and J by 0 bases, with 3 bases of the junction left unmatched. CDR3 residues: CASSPGTTNTGELFF. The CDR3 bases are TGTGCCAGCAGCCCTGGGACTACGAACACCGGGGAGCTGTTTTTT.

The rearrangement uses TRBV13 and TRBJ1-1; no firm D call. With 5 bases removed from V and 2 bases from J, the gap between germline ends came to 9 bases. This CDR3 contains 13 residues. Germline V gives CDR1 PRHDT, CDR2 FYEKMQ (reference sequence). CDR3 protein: CASSPRPNTEAFF. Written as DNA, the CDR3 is TGTGCCAGCAGCCCCAGACCTAACACTGAAGCTTTCTTT.

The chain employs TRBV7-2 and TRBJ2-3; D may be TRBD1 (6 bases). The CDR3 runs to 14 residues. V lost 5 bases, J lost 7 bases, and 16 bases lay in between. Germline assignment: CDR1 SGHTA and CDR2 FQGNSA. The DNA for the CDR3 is TGTGCCAGCAGCCCTAACCCAGGGGATTATACGCAGTATTTT. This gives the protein CASSPNPGDYTQYF. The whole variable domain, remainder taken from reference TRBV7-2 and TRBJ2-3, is GAGVSQSPSNKVTEKGKDVELRCDPISGHTALYWYRQSLGQGLEFLIYFQGNSAPDKSGLPSDRFSAERTGGSVSTLTIQRTQQEDSAVYLCASSPNPGDYTQYFGPGTRLTVL.

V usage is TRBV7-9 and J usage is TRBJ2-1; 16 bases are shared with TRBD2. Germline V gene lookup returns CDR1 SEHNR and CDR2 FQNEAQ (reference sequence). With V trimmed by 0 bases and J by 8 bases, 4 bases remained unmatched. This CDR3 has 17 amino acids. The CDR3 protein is CASSLASGTSGRDEQFF. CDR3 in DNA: TGTGCCAGCAGCTTAGCTTCCGGGACTAGCGGGAGGGATGAGCAGTTCTTC.

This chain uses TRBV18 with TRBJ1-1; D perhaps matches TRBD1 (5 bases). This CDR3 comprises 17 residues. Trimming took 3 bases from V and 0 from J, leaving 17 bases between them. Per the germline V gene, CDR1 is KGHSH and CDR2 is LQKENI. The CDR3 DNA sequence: TGTGCCAGCTCACCCCCCGGGGGTGATTATATGAACACTGAAGCTTTCTTT. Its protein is CASSPPGGDYMNTEAFF.

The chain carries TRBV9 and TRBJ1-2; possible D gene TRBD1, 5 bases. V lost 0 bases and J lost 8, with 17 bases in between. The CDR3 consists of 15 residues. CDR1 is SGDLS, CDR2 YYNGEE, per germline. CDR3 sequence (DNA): TGTGCCAGCAGCGTAGATCCAGGGTCTGTTGGCGGCTACACCTTC. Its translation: CASSVDPGSVGGYTF.

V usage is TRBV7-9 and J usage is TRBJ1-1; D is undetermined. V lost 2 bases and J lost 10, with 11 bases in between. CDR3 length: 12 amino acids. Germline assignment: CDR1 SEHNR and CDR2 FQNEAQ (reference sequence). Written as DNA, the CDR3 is TGTGCCAGCAGCTTACGATACCGCGGAGCTTTCTTT. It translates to CASSLRYRGAFF.

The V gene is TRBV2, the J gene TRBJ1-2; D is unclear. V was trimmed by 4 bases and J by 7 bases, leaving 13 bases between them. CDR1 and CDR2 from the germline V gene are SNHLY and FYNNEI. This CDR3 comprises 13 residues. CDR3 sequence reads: CASSVQLVGGYTF. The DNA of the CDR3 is TGTGCCAGCAGTGTACAGCTAGTTGGTGGCTACACCTTC.

The CDR3 loop reads CASRVAGGPSSYEQYF. CDR3 in DNA: TGTGCCAGCAGAGTAGCGGGAGGGCCTAGTTCCTACGAGCAGTACTTC. This sequence joins TRBV28 and TRBJ2-7; 11 bases line up with TRBD2. The CDR3 contains 16 residues. Germline V gene sequence: CDR1 MDHEN, CDR2 SYDVKM. Germline trimming cut 6 bases from V and 1 base from J; bases unmatched to any gene: 8.

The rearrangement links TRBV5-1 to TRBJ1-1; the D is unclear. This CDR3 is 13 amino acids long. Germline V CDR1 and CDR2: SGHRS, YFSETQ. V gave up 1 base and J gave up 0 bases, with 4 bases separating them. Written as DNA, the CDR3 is TGCGCCAGCAGCTTGTCTCTGAACACTGAAGCTTTCTTT. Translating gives CASSLSLNTEAFF. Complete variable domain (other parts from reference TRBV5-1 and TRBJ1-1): KAGVTQTPRYLIKTRGQQVTLSCSPISGHRSVSWYQQTPGQGLQFLFEYFSETQRNKGNFPGRFSGRQFSNSRSEMNVSTLELGDSALYLCASSLSLNTEAFFGQGTRLTVV.

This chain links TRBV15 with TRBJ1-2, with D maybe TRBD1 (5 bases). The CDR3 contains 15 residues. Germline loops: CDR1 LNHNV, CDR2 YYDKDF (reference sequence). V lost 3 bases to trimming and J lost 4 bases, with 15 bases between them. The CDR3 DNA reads TGTGCCACCAGCAGGGAGGGGCTACCAGGCTATGGCTACACCTTC. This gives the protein CATSREGLPGYGYTF.

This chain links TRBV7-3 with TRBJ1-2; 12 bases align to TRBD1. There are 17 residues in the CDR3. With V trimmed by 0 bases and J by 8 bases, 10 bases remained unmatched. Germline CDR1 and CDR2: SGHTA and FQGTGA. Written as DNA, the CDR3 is TGTGCCAGCAGCTTAACCGGACGGGACAGGGGGCCGAGCGGCTACACCTTC. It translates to CASSLTGRDRGPSGYTF.

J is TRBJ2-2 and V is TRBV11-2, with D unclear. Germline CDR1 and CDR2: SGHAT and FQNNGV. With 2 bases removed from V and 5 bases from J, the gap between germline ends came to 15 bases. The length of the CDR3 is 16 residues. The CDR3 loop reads CASSLTTPSLTGELFF. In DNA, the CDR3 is TGTGCCAGCAGCTTAACTACACCGTCCTTAACCGGGGAGCTGTTTTTT.

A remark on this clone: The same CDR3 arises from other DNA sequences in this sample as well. The chain's CDR3 is CASSLGQGAYNEQFF. The DNA for the CDR3 is TGCGCCAGCAGCTTGGGACAGGGTGCCTACAATGAGCAGTTCTTC. The V and J genes are TRBV5-1 and TRBJ2-1, with 7 positions matching TRBD1. With 0 bases clipped from V and 2 bases from J, the junction kept 2 bases outside the gene matches. The CDR3 has 15 residues. The germline CDR1 and CDR2 sequences are SGHRS and YFSETQ.

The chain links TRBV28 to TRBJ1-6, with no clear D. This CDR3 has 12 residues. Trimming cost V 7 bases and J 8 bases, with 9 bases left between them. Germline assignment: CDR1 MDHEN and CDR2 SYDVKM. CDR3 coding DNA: TGTGCCAGCAAACGCGGGGATTCACCCCTCCACTTT. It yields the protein CASKRGDSPLHF.